This T cell receptor (beta chain) comes out of a study of T-cell reconstitution after alpha-beta-depleted transplantation in children. Study results and caveats: At day 60, the high TCRbeta diversity found in some patients originated from recipient T cells and thymic progenitors that had survived. Approximately two months post-transplant, alpha-beta T cells reportedly originated from several hundred expanded graft clones. Among T cells one year after transplant, newly produced cells accounted for most counts and diversity.

The CDR3 is 15 residues long. The V gene lost 2 bases and the J gene lost 4 bases, with 12 bases spanning the gap. CDR1 is LGHNT, CDR2 FRNRAP, per germline. This clonotype was seen a few times. Its antigen is not known. Unique molecular identifiers were used to barcode this TCRbeta library. A single record per CDR3 protein comes from TCRdb applying MiXCR to the PCR reads. The sample carries 750,000 to 950,000 distinct CDR3 sequences, roughly 15% recorded once. This TCR was recovered from a male patient younger than 18 who had a stem cell transplant for acute lymphoblastic leukemia, so the T cells may come from the graft donor. The starting material was PBMCs, mostly from graft donor cells, obtained 360 days after TCRalphabeta/CD19-depleted stem cell transplant. V and J are TRBV12-5 and TRBJ2-1, with D perhaps TRBD1 (6 bases). CDR3 sequence reads: CASGLRDTAYNEQFF. Written as DNA, the CDR3 is TGTGCTAGTGGTTTGCGGGACACAGCTTACAATGAGCAGTTCTTC. Drawing the rest from reference TRBV12-5 and TRBJ2-1, the complete variable domain is DARVTQTPRHKVTEMGQEVTMRCQPILGHNTVFWYRQTMMQGLELLAYFRNRAPLDDSGMPKDRFSAEMPDATLATLKIQPSEPRDSAVYFCASGLRDTAYNEQFFGPGTRLTVL.